This TCR beta chain emerged from a study of T cells in Graves' hyperthyroidism and ophthalmopathy. With duration under 3 months, ophthalmopathy was active: Clinical Activity Score at least 3, NOSPECS at least 4. An approximately 9.8 ml volume of fresh peripheral blood provided the PBMCs. Amplified TCR beta CDR3 regions derived from RNA transcripts. HTBI primers were the set used in a first-round RT-PCR of the TCR CDR3. Each CDR3 protein is one row after TCRdb ran MiXCR on the multiplex PCR reads. This sample yields about 290,000 distinct CDR3 sequences, of which about a sixth are seen a single time; around 58% belongs to the top ten. This clonotype was observed a few times. Specimen: blood. The TCR originated in an older woman with Graves' ophthalmopathy.

The CDR3 bases are TGTGCCAGCAGCGTAGTACCAGGGGTCGAGCAGTACTTC. Translating it yields CASSVVPGVEQYF. The chain recombines TRBV9 with TRBJ2-7; D may be TRBD1 (6 bases). There are 13 residues in the CDR3. From germline, CDR1 is SGDLS and CDR2 YYNGEE. Trimming pared 0 bases from V and 6 bases from J, leaving 10 bases between.